The clone carrying this TCR beta chain appeared a few times. The data belong to a study of cytomegalovirus exposure and HLA in healthy donors. In the PCR, 60 Vbeta and 13 Jbeta primers were used. Profiling relied on immunoSEQ multiplex PCR, and the TCRdb table lists in-frame clones only, not all of them. The table includes over 110,000 clones, around 79% detected once. The length of the CDR3 is 14 residues. Germline V CDR1 and CDR2: MNHEY, SVGAGI. The J segment lost 3 bases and the V segment lost 8 bases, leaving 5 bases of the junction unmatched. The chain couples TRBV6-5 to TRBJ2-5, with 11 bases fitting TRBD2. This receptor was taken from a woman between 50 and 59 years old in good health and CMV-seropositive. The sequenced sample was PBMCs. The CDR3 loop reads CASELAGGEETQYF. CDR3 DNA: TGTGCCAGCGAGCTAGCGGGGGGTGAAGAGACCCAGTACTTC.